This record covers a single TCR beta chain. These data are taken from a study of cytomegalovirus exposure and HLA in healthy donors. TCRdb's table, derived via immunoSEQ multiplex PCR, lists solely in-frame clones and lacks some. The table shows some 110,000 clones, with approximately 85% occurring only once. The CDR3 loop spans 15 amino acids. Germline lookup yields CDR1 SQVTM and CDR2 ANQGSEA. Trimming left V 4 bases short and J 0 bases short, with 12 bases between. The sequence was obtained from a man aged 18 to 30 in good health and CMV-seronegative. The chain carries TRBV29-1 and TRBJ2-2; D not certain. The specimen sequenced was PBMCs. CDR3 nucleotides: TGCAGCGTTGCGGTCCGCGCTTCGAACACCGGGGAGCTGTTTTTT. This encodes CSVAVRASNTGELFF.